This T cell receptor (beta chain) came from a study of blood T cell repertoires in COVID-19. Study context: Samples of COVID-19 (acute and convalescent) were obtained from the United States, Italy and Spain.

Seattle enrolled patients during active infection and tracked them longitudinally. Sequenced by immunoSEQ multiplex PCR; TCRdb stores in-frame clones only, minus some. Of about 170,000 clones in the sample, 85% are singletons; the top ten hold approximately 8.1%. V shed 0 bases and J shed 9 bases, with 6 bases lying between them. Germline lookup yields CDR1 SGHTS and CDR2 YDEGEE. The CDR3 runs to 11 residues. Sequences were obtained from peripheral blood. V gene TRBV5-8 combines with J gene TRBJ1-1, with D hard to call. This TCR derives from a woman of 80 years or more with COVID-19, enrolled during active disease. In DNA, the CDR3 is TGTGCCAGCAGCTTGGGTCCTCAAGCTTTCTTT. This translates into CASSLGPQAFF.